This entry lists 30 T cell receptor beta chains sequenced from one sample in a study of spatial heterogeneity in lung cancer. TCRdb reprocessed the 5' RACE reads via MiXCR and lists one record per CDR3 protein. The sample has 7,000 to 8,500 distinct CDR3 sequences, around 5.7% seen once. No antigen has been assigned to these receptors. Points from the study as a whole: Expanded alpha and beta TCR counts within tumors tracked tumor mutation counts.

Regarding time point: sample taken at primary tumor resection. Here the sequenced sample was lung tumor tissue, taken at surgery. The receptors derive from a male donor with early-stage non-small cell lung cancer.

At least ten counts were recorded for this clonotype. This chain connects TRBV2 to TRBJ2-1; D unresolved. Germline V gives CDR1 SNHLY, CDR2 FYNNEI. The V gene lost 4 bases and the J gene lost 10 bases, with 8 bases spanning the gap. This CDR3 is built from 11 residues. CDR3 coding DNA: TGTGCCAGCAGTGTCCCTAAGGAGCAGTTCTTC. This codes for CASSVPKEQFF.

This clonotype came up many times. This chain links TRBV6-2 or TRBV6-3 with TRBJ2-6; D may be TRBD1 or TRBD2 (5 bases each). The CDR3 sequence is 16 residues long. Trimming shortened V by 2 bases and J by 5 bases, and 13 bases separated the two germline ends. Germline-derived CDR1 and CDR2 are MNHEY and SVGEGT. CDR3 loop: CASSYPRGVRANVLTF. CDR3 in DNA: TGTGCCAGCAGTTACCCGAGGGGAGTTCGGGCCAACGTCCTGACTTTC.

This clonotype was counted many times. J is TRBJ2-5 and V is TRBV6-5; a possible D gene is TRBD2 (6 bases). Germline loops: CDR1 MNHEY, CDR2 SVGAGI. CDR3 length equals 16 residues. Between the trimmed V and J ends, which lost 0 bases and 4 bases, there was a span of 15 bases. CDR3 in DNA: TGTGCCAGCAGTTACTCCCTAGCGAGGTTCGGAGAGACCCAGTACTTC. It yields the protein CASSYSLARFGETQYF.

In this sample, this clonotype turned up many times. The chain joins TRBV28 to TRBJ2-7, with D possibly matching TRBD2 (5 bases). Looked up from germline, CDR1 is MDHEN and CDR2 is SYDVKM. V was pared by 7 bases and J by 3 bases, with 16 bases between. The CDR3 spans 14 residues. The CDR3 region is CASTLRGMDYEQYF. The CDR3 nucleotides are TGTGCCAGCACCCTTCGAGGGATGGACTACGAGCAGTACTTC.

At least ten counts were recorded for this clonotype. The chain recombines TRBV18 with TRBJ2-1, with D possibly being TRBD2 (5 bases). Germline-derived CDR1 and CDR2 are KGHSH and LQKENI. This CDR3 contains 14 residues. V was clipped by 1 base and J by 6 bases, with 10 bases between them. CDR3 region: CASSPQEAFNEQFF. The DNA for the CDR3 is TGTGCCAGCTCACCACAGGAGGCCTTCAATGAGCAGTTCTTC.

Judged by abundance, this clonotype is medium-sized. The chain joins TRBV25-1 to TRBJ2-1, with TRBD2 matching over 7 bases. CDR1 MGHDK and CDR2 SYGVNS come from the germline V gene. Germline trimming cut 2 bases from V and 3 bases from J; bases unmatched to any gene: 4. The CDR3 runs 15 residues. The CDR3 is CASSEVGGFYNEQFF. DNA for the CDR3: TGTGCCAGCAGTGAAGTGGGGGGGTTCTACAATGAGCAGTTCTTC.

This clonotype came up many times. The V and J genes are TRBV5-1 and TRBJ2-7, with 8 bases identical to TRBD1. CDR3 length equals 13 residues. The germline CDR1 and CDR2 sequences are SGHRS and YFSETQ. The junction had 6 bases not matched to a gene; V was cut back by 7 bases and J by 3 bases. The CDR3 reads CASHSGTGYEQYF. CDR3 bases: TGCGCCAGCCACTCCGGGACAGGCTACGAGCAGTACTTC.

This clonotype has a count of ten or more. The chain combines TRBV20-1 with TRBJ2-1; D may correspond to TRBD1 or TRBD2 (5 bases each). The CDR3 covers 15 residues. Trimming took 6 bases from V and 0 from J, leaving 15 bases between them. Germline V gene data show CDR1 as DFQATT and CDR2 as SNEGSKA (reference sequence). The CDR3 loop reads CSARPGPHSYNEQFF. The CDR3, as DNA: TGCAGTGCCCGGCCGGGGCCTCACTCCTACAATGAGCAGTTCTTC.

This clonotype was counted between two and nine times. The chain employs TRBV3-1 and TRBJ1-6; D unclear. The V end was cut by 6 bases, the J end by 3 bases, with 6 bases between. This CDR3 is built from 13 residues. Germline V lookup: CDR1 LGHDT, CDR2 YNNKEL (reference sequence). This CDR3 reads CASRNNYNSPLHF. The CDR3 DNA reads as TGTGCCAGCAGAAATAACTATAATTCACCCCTCCACTTT.

This clonotype was seen a handful of times. The chain is built from TRBV3-1 and TRBJ1-6; 12 bases map to TRBD1. Germline V CDR1 and CDR2: LGHDT, YNNKEL (reference sequence). The trim removed 3 bases at V and 10 bases at J, leaving 7 bases unmatched. CDR3 size: 16 residues. CDR3 in amino acids: CASSQGTGGIRSPLHF. DNA for the CDR3: TGTGCCAGCAGCCAGGGGACAGGGGGCATAAGATCACCCCTCCACTTT.

This clonotype is medium-sized (0.01 to 0.1%) by share. The chain combines TRBV7-8 with TRBJ2-1; D ambiguous. Per the germline V gene, CDR1 is SGHVS and CDR2 is FQNEAQ. The CDR3 length is 13 residues. Trimming took off 5 bases at V and 5 bases at J, with 10 bases between the two ends. CDR3 loop: CASSEGLDNEQFF. The DNA of the CDR3 is TGTGCCAGCAGCGAAGGTTTGGACAATGAGCAGTTCTTC. Filled out from reference TRBV7-8 and TRBJ2-1, the complete variable domain reads GAGVSQSPRYKVAKRGQDVALRCDPISGHVSLFWYQQALGQGPEFLTYFQNEAQLDKSGLPSDRFFAERPEGSVSTLKIQRTQQEDSAVYLCASSEGLDNEQFFGPGTRLTVL.

This clonotype occurred many times. The J gene is TRBJ2-7, the V gene TRBV28; D uncertain. The CDR3 has 14 residues. V was cut by 7 bases and J by 0 bases, with 13 bases left in between. The germline CDR1 and CDR2 sequences are MDHEN and SYDVKM. CDR3 nucleotide sequence: TGTGCCAGCATTTTTCAAAGGAGCTCCTACGAGCAGTACTTC. Residues: CASIFQRSSYEQYF.

A note on this clonotype: A much larger clonotype is one base distant, so this may be a read error. V gene TRBV11-3 combines with J gene TRBJ1-6, with D uncertain. CDR1 is SGHNT, CDR2 YENEEA, per germline. The V end was cut by 1 base, the J end by 10 bases, with 8 bases between. This CDR3 is 13 amino acids long. In DNA, the CDR3 is TGTGCCAGCAGCTTAGGGGGAGGCTCACCCCTCCACTTT. This translates into CASSLGGGSPLHF.

This clonotype was found many times. The chain couples TRBV10-3 to TRBJ2-3; tentatively, D is TRBD2 (5 bases). The germline V gene encodes CDR1 ENHRY and CDR2 SYGVKD. Trimming stripped 7 bases from V and 4 bases from J, with 12 bases between. This CDR3 contains 13 residues. The CDR3 nucleotides read TGTGCCATCAATCCAGCGGCATCAGATACGCAGTATTTT. Translating it yields CAINPAASDTQYF.

This clonotype ranks as medium-sized. The chain combines TRBV7-2 with TRBJ2-1; possibly TRBD1 for D (6 bases). The CDR3 consists of 16 residues. With 1 base removed from V and 5 bases from J, the gap between germline ends came to 15 bases. Germline-derived CDR1 and CDR2 are SGHTA and FQGNSA. The CDR3 region has the DNA TGTGCCAGCAGCTTAGATAACAGGGCTATTCACAATGAGCAGTTCTTC. Translation: CASSLDNRAIHNEQFF.

Concerning this clonotype itself: A much bigger clone sits one base away, suggesting this may be a read error. The gene calls are TRBV28 and TRBJ2-5; 9 positions agree with TRBD1. The CDR3 loop spans 12 amino acids. Germline values: CDR1 MDHEN, CDR2 SYDVKM. Trimming removed 6 bases from V and 13 bases from J; junction bases left unmatched: 9. In DNA form, the CDR3 reads TGTGCCAGCAGCCGGGACAGGGAGGTTCGGTACTTC. Protein sequence: CASSRDREVRYF.

This clonotype was counted ten times or more. The chain recombines TRBV12-3 or TRBV12-4 with TRBJ2-4, with 12 bases fitting TRBD2. Losses at the gene ends were 3 bases for V and 3 bases for J; bases not matched to a gene: 15. CDR3 size: 20 residues. Written as DNA, the CDR3 is TGTGCCAGCAGTTTCCGGGGGACTAGCGGGTTAGGGTGGGTCAAAAACATTCAGTACTTC. Its translation is CASSFRGTSGLGWVKNIQYF.

This clonotype has a handful of counts. This sequence joins TRBV11-2 and TRBJ2-5; no clear D gene. Deletions cut 1 base from V and 7 bases from J, with 7 bases between. CDR3 length equals 12 residues. Germline CDR1 SGHAT, CDR2 FQNNGV. CDR3 nucleotide sequence: TGTGCCAGCAGCTTAGGTGGGGTGACCCAGTACTTC. Translating gives CASSLGGVTQYF.

This clonotype qualifies as large. CDR3 sequence: CASSLARRGRDEQFF. The CDR3 DNA sequence: TGTGCCAGCAGCTTAGCGAGGCGGGGTAGGGATGAGCAGTTCTTC. V gene TRBV7-2 combines with J gene TRBJ2-1; tentatively, D is TRBD2 (6 bases). Per the germline V gene, CDR1 is SGHTA and CDR2 is FQGNSA. The CDR3 extends over 15 amino acids. Trimming removed 0 bases from V and 8 bases from J, with 14 bases in between.

This clonotype was counted ten times or more. The chain joins TRBV6-5 to TRBJ2-5, with 7 bases that match TRBD1. Unmatched junction bases numbered 7, after V lost 5 bases and J lost 7 bases. Per the germline V gene, CDR1 is MNHEY and CDR2 is SVGAGI. The CDR3 consists of 13 residues. The CDR3 here is CASSLRTGGTQYF. Written as DNA, the CDR3 is TGTGCCAGCAGTCTACGGACAGGTGGGACCCAGTACTTC.

This clonotype was counted at least ten times. The J gene is TRBJ2-7, the V gene TRBV20-1; D is ambiguous. Trimming took off 1 base at V and 6 bases at J, with 10 bases between the two ends. Germline V lookup: CDR1 DFQATT, CDR2 SNEGSKA (reference sequence). The CDR3 extends over 12 amino acids. The CDR3 protein is CSARGYGTEQYF. CDR3 coding DNA: TGCAGTGCTAGAGGTTACGGAACCGAGCAGTACTTC.

Here the CDR3 DNA reads TGTGCCAGCTCCCCTCCCGGAGGGGACCTAAGCAATCAGCCCCAGCATTTT. Amino acids: CASSPPGGDLSNQPQHF. This chain connects TRBV18 to TRBJ1-5; D is perhaps TRBD1 (5 bases). Trimming shortened V by 6 bases and J by 1 base, and 19 bases separated the two germline ends. Germline CDR1 reads KGHSH; CDR2 reads LQKENI. The CDR3 spans 17 residues.

This clonotype was observed many times. The V and J genes are TRBV29-1 and TRBJ1-1; D remains ambiguous. Trimming took 7 bases from V and 0 from J, leaving 12 bases between them. CDR1 and CDR2 (germline): SQVTM, ANQGSEA. The CDR3 extends over 13 amino acids. The chain's CDR3 is CSATDSVNTEAFF. CDR3 DNA sequence: TGCAGCGCAACGGACTCTGTGAACACTGAAGCTTTCTTT.

This clonotype was detected ten times or more. This rearrangement joins TRBV19 to TRBJ2-1; TRBD2 matches at 12 bases. The CDR3 extends over 15 amino acids. The V and J ends lost 8 bases and 0 bases, in that order; junction bases with no gene match: 2. CDR1 is LNHDA and CDR2 is SQIVND in the germline V gene (reference sequence). The CDR3, as DNA: TGTGCCAGTCGGACTAGCGGGGTCTCCTACAATGAGCAGTTCTTC. It translates to CASRTSGVSYNEQFF.

This clonotype was observed at least ten times. The rearrangement joins TRBV12-3 or TRBV12-4 to TRBJ1-5; D uncertain. There are 14 residues in the CDR3. Trimming removed 3 bases from V and 0 bases from J, with 6 bases in between. DNA for the CDR3: TGTGCCAGCAGTTTTGAAGGTAGCAATCAGCCCCAGCATTTT. Translating it yields CASSFEGSNQPQHF.

This clonotype occurred many times. The V call is TRBV15, the J call TRBJ1-5; D is uncertain. CDR1 LNHNV and CDR2 YYDKDF come from the germline V gene (reference sequence). The length of the CDR3 is 16 residues. Trimming removed 5 bases from V and 5 bases from J, with 19 bases in between. In DNA form, the CDR3 reads TGTGCCACCAGCGCCACCCAGGAGGGTGGTGATCAGCCCCAGCATTTT. Protein: CATSATQEGGDQPQHF.

In this sample, this clonotype turned up many times. The J gene is TRBJ1-1, the V gene TRBV6-6; D is undetermined. V dropped 2 bases and J dropped 1 base, with 8 bases sitting between them. This CDR3 has 14 residues. CDR1 and CDR2 from the germline V gene are MNHNY and SVGAGI (reference sequence). CDR3 coding DNA: TGTGCCAGCAGTTACGGTGCGTCGAACACTGAAGCTTTCTTT. Translated: CASSYGASNTEAFF.

This clonotype was detected a few times. The rearrangement joins TRBV3-1 to TRBJ2-1, with D perhaps matching TRBD2 (6 bases). Trimming left V 6 bases short and J 0 bases short, with 15 bases between. CDR1 is LGHDT and CDR2 is YNNKEL in the germline V gene (reference sequence). The CDR3 length is 16 residues. Here the CDR3 reads CASRSGGPSSYNEQFF. The CDR3 DNA reads as TGTGCCAGCAGGTCCGGAGGGCCTAGCTCCTACAATGAGCAGTTCTTC.

V is TRBV20-1 and J is TRBJ2-3; 10 bases align to TRBD2. Germline V gene lookup returns CDR1 DFQATT and CDR2 SNEGSKA (reference sequence). This CDR3 contains 17 residues. V dropped 0 bases and J dropped 3; count of bases not matched to a gene: 9. The CDR3 is CSARDRDLAGATDTQYF. In DNA form, the CDR3 reads TGCAGTGCTAGAGATCGGGACCTAGCGGGAGCAACAGATACGCAGTATTTT.

This clonotype was counted at least ten times. The CDR3: CASSPSRGGEKLFF. The CDR3 DNA sequence: TGTGCCAGCAGCCCCTCGAGGGGAGGGGAAAAACTGTTTTTT. The gene calls are TRBV7-2 and TRBJ1-4; TRBD1 is a possible D gene (5 bases). V shed 5 bases and J shed 8 bases, with 15 bases lying between them. Per germline, CDR1 SGHTA and CDR2 FQGNSA. The CDR3 length is 14 residues.